Listed below are T cell receptor beta chains from one sample, sequenced in a study of blood T cell repertoires in COVID-19. TCRdb keeps only in-frame clones here, not all; method: immunoSEQ multiplex PCR. The table includes a few hundred thousand clones, just over 90% detected once. Sequencing was done on a sample of PBMCs or T cells enriched from blood (not recorded which). These receptors came from a middle-aged woman who had been exposed to COVID-19. CDR3s include the opening cysteine and the closing phenylalanine or tryptophan. The D gene is left open where the match is weak. Expanded clones get a size class; other rows say once, few or many, or leave the size out.

j_call | clone_size | v_call | d_call | cdr3_length | cdr3_nt | cdr3_aa
TRBJ1-6 | . | TRBV6-1 | . | 17 | TGTGCCAGCAGTGAATCTCAAGGCCTAGCTAGCGGCTCACCCCTCCACTTT | CASSESQGLASGSPLHF
TRBJ2-7 | . | TRBV5-6 | . | 16 | TGTGCCAGCAGCTTGTCGGGATTCCCGCCAGTACCAGAGCAGTACTTC | CASSLSGFPPVPEQYF
TRBJ1-6 | few | TRBV2 | . | 15 | TGTGCCAGCAGGAGAGGGACTGCCTCAGGGTCACCCCTCCACTTT | CASRRGTASGSPLHF
TRBJ1-2 | . | TRBV2 | . | 14 | TGTGCCAGCAGTGACCGGGTTGGGGCCTATGGCTACACCTTC | CASSDRVGAYGYTF
TRBJ2-5 | . | TRBV5-1 | TRBD2 | 16 | TGCGCCAGCAGCTTGGGGCTAGCGGCAAACCAAGAGACCCAGTACTTC | CASSLGLAANQETQYF
TRBJ1-6 | . | TRBV19 | . | 14 | TGTGCCAGTAGTCTATCGGAGAAGAATTCACCCCTCCACTTT | CASSLSEKNSPLHF
TRBJ2-7 | once | TRBV10-2 | TRBD1 | 17 | TGCGCCAGCAGGGATAACTACATTGGACAGGCCTCCTACGAGCAGTACTTC | CASRDNYIGQASYEQYF
TRBJ1-2 | . | TRBV2 | . | 14 | TGTGCCAGCAGTACGGCAGGAGGGACCTTCCTCTACACCTTC | CASSTAGGTFLYTF
TRBJ1-1 | . | TRBV18 | TRBD1 | 14 | TGTGCCAGCTCACGACAGGGCGCGGGCACTGAAGCTTTCTTT | CASSRQGAGTEAFF
TRBJ2-1 | once | TRBV7-6 | TRBD2 | 16 | TGTGCCAGCAGCCCTACTAGCGGGGGGGCCTCAAATGAGCAGTTCTTC | CASSPTSGGASNEQFF
TRBJ2-6 | . | TRBV19 | TRBD2 | 16 | TGTGCCAGTAGCAATCCGGGGGGCTCTGGGGCCAACGTCCTGACTTTC | CASSNPGGSGANVLTF
TRBJ1-5 | . | TRBV2 | TRBD1 | 15 | TGTGCCAGCAGTGTACTCGGACAGGGGGTTCAGCCCCAGCATTTT | CASSVLGQGVQPQHF
TRBJ2-7 | . | TRBV9 | TRBD1 | 15 | TGTGCCAGCAGCGTAGAGGGACAGGGGTCCTACGAGCAGTACTTC | CASSVEGQGSYEQYF
TRBJ1-1 | . | TRBV18 | TRBD1 | 13 | TGTGCCAGCTCCGGACAGGGGAACACTGAAGCTTTCTTT | CASSGQGNTEAFF
TRBJ2-4 | . | TRBV19 | . | 15 | TGTGCCAGTAGTACCACGACAGGGACTGGGAACATTCAGTACTTC | CASSTTTGTGNIQYF
TRBJ1-6 | . | TRBV18 | . | 18 | TGTGCCAGCTCACCGGGCGGTGCCAGGGCAAAGGATAAATCACCCCTCCACTTT | CASSPGGARAKDKSPLHF
TRBJ1-6 | . | TRBV3-1/TRBV3-2 | . | 15 | TGTGCCAGCAGCCAAGAGGACAGCTATAATTCACCCCTCCACTTT | CASSQEDSYNSPLHF
TRBJ1-2 | . | TRBV12-3/TRBV12-4 | TRBD1 | 12 | TGTGCCAGCAGTCTCCCAGGGGGTGGCTACACCTTC | CASSLPGGGYTF
TRBJ1-1 | . | TRBV27 | TRBD1 | 14 | TGTGCCAGCAGTGTGACAGGGCCGGGCCGCGGAGCTTTCTTT | CASSVTGPGRGAFF
TRBJ1-2 | . | TRBV5-4 | TRBD1 | 16 | TGTGCCAGCAGCCGTGAGTGGGACAGGGAGGACTATGGCTACACCTTC | CASSREWDREDYGYTF
TRBJ1-3 | . | TRBV29-1 | TRBD1 | 12 | TGCAGCGTTACAGGGGCCGGAAACACCATATATTTT | CSVTGAGNTIYF
TRBJ2-5 | . | TRBV24-1 | TRBD1 | 15 | TGTGCCACCAGTGATGCGGGACAGGGCCAAGAGACCCAGTACTTC | CATSDAGQGQETQYF
TRBJ1-5 | . | TRBV21-1 | . | 20 | TGTGCCAGCAGCAAGAACCGGCTTGACAGGGTGATATTTCGCAATCAGCCCCAGCATTTT | CASSKNRLDRVIFRNQPQHF
TRBJ1-3 | . | TRBV3-1/TRBV3-2 | . | 13 | TGTGCCAGCAGCCAAGATATCGTCTCCGCCATATATTTT | CASSQDIVSAIYF
TRBJ1-1 | . | TRBV6-1 | . | 14 | TGTGCCAGTACCTGGACAGTGACGAGTACTGAAGCTTTCTTT | CASTWTVTSTEAFF
TRBJ2-1 | . | TRBV19 | TRBD2 | 15 | TGTGCCAGTAGCCTCAGCGGGGGGGCCTACAATGAGCAGTTCTTC | CASSLSGGAYNEQFF
TRBJ1-1 | . | TRBV5-1 | . | 16 | TGCGCCAGCAGCTTGGCGGGGGGCCGCCGGAACACTGAAGCTTTCTTT | CASSLAGGRRNTEAFF
TRBJ2-1 | . | TRBV28 | TRBD2 | 15 | TGTGCCAGCAGTTTAGGTGTTAGCGGGACTGATGAGCAGTTCTTC | CASSLGVSGTDEQFF
TRBJ1-3 | few | TRBV24-1 | TRBD1 | 16 | TGTGCCACCAGTGACTCCGGGACAGGGGGTGGAAACACCATATATTTT | CATSDSGTGGGNTIYF
TRBJ2-1 | . | TRBV21-1 | . | 13 | TGTGCCAGCACCATGTACGAGTACAATGAGCAGTTCTTC | CASTMYEYNEQFF
TRBJ2-3 | . | TRBV18 | . | 14 | TGTGCCAGCTCACCTCCCGGGACTCGTGATACGCAGTATTTT | CASSPPGTRDTQYF
TRBJ2-2 | . | TRBV9 | . | 14 | TGTGCCAGCAGCGTAGAGGGGGACACCGGGGAGCTGTTTTTT | CASSVEGDTGELFF
TRBJ1-3 | . | TRBV5-1 | . | 15 | TGCGCCAGCAGCTTGGACAGACCAACGGGAAACACCATATATTTT | CASSLDRPTGNTIYF
TRBJ1-2 | . | TRBV3-1/TRBV3-2 | . | 13 | TGTGCCAGCAGCCAAGATCCCCAGTATGGCTACACCTTC | CASSQDPQYGYTF
TRBJ1-2 | . | TRBV18 | TRBD1 | 16 | TGTGCCAGCTCACCGCAGGACAGGGGCCCGGGGCCTGGCTACACCTTC | CASSPQDRGPGPGYTF